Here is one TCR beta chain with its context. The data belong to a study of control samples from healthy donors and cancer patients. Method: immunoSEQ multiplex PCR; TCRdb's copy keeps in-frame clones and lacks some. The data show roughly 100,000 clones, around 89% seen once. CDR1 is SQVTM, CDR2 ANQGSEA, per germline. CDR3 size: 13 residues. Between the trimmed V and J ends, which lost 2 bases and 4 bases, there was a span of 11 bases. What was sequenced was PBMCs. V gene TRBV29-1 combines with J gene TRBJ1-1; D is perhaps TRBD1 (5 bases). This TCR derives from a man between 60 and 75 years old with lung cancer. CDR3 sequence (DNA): TGCAGCGTTGAACTCGACAGCGTCACTGAAGCTTTCTTT. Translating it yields CSVELDSVTEAFF. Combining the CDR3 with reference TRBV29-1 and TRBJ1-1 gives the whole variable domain SAVISQKPSRDICQRGTSLTIQCQVDSQVTMMFWYRQQPGQSLTLIATANQGSEATYESGFVIDKFPISRPNLTFSTLTVSNMSPEDSSIYLCSVELDSVTEAFFGQGTRLTVV.